A selection of T cell receptor beta chains follows, all from one sample in a study of PD-L1 blockade in urothelial cancer. The protocol was immunoSEQ multiplex PCR, while the TCRdb copy is restricted to in-frame clones and leaves out a portion. The sample contains tens of thousands of clones, 91% of which appear only once. Here the sequenced sample was PBMCs, taken around atezolizumab (anti-PD-L1) treatment. These receptors came from a man between 65 and 79 years old with urothelial cancer. Each CDR3 is given with its conserved first and last residue. A D gene is named only where the DNA matches it firmly. Size values are once, few and many counts, or a class for expanded clones, and some rows have none.

TRBV5-4	NA	15	TRBD2	TRBJ2-1	CASSLTSGSYNEQFF	TGTGCCAGCAGCTTAACTAGCGGCTCCTACAATGAGCAGTTCTTC
TRBV5-8	NA	15	TRBD1	TRBJ1-5	CASSTPGQGRQPQHF	TGTGCCAGCAGCACTCCGGGACAGGGGAGGCAGCCCCAGCATTTT
TRBV5-1	NA	15	TRBD2	TRBJ2-7	CASSAGLAGTYEQYF	TGCGCCAGCAGCGCCGGACTAGCGGGAACCTACGAGCAGTACTTC
TRBV4-2	NA	13	TRBD1	TRBJ2-7	CASSQGQIYEQYF	TGTGCCAGCAGCCAGGGACAGATCTACGAGCAGTACTTC
TRBV5-4	NA	15	NA	TRBJ2-3	CASSSSGTSTDTQYF	TGTGCCAGCAGCTCAAGCGGAACTAGCACAGATACGCAGTATTTT
TRBV2	NA	14	NA	TRBJ2-2	CASRAGTSPGELFF	TGTGCCAGCAGGGCCGGGACATCGCCCGGGGAGCTGTTTTTT
TRBV13	NA	15	TRBD2	TRBJ2-3	CASSLFAGGADTQYF	TGTGCCAGCAGCTTATTTGCGGGAGGGGCAGATACGCAGTATTTT
TRBV2	few	14	NA	TRBJ2-7	CASLTLGAAYEQYF	TGTGCCAGCCTGACCTTGGGGGCAGCCTACGAGCAGTACTTC
TRBV4-1	NA	21	TRBD2	TRBJ2-6	CASSQAGGPPYRYSGANVLTF	TGCGCCAGCAGCCAAGCGGGAGGCCCACCCTATAGATACTCTGGGGCCAACGTCCTGACTTTC
TRBV19	NA	13	NA	TRBJ2-3	CASSTPSTDTQYF	TGTGCCAGTAGTACCCCTAGCACAGATACGCAGTATTTT
TRBV10-1	NA	13	NA	TRBJ1-1	CASSGTRGTEAFF	TGCGCCAGCAGTGGGACAAGGGGCACTGAAGCTTTCTTT
TRBV2	NA	16	NA	TRBJ1-5	CASSVDGAVSNQPQHF	TGTGCCAGCAGCGTCGATGGCGCGGTTAGCAATCAGCCCCAGCATTTT
TRBV28	NA	11	TRBD1	TRBJ2-7	CASSLGTGVYF	TGTGCCAGCAGTTTAGGGACAGGGGTTTACTTC
TRBV19	few	13	TRBD1	TRBJ1-1	CATSGTVNTEAFF	TGTGCCACCTCCGGGACAGTGAACACTGAAGCTTTCTTT
TRBV7-8	once	16	NA	TRBJ2-2	CASSLGGRSNTGELFF	TGTGCCAGCAGCTTAGGTGGGAGGTCGAACACCGGGGAGCTGTTTTTT
TRBV19	NA	14	TRBD1	TRBJ1-5	CASSTGTVNQPQHF	TGTGCCAGTAGTACAGGGACAGTCAATCAGCCCCAGCATTTT
TRBV5-5	NA	15	TRBD1	TRBJ2-5	CASSSTPTGLETQYF	TGTGCCAGCAGCTCGACACCGACAGGGCTGGAGACCCAGTACTTC
TRBV28	NA	17	TRBD2	TRBJ2-5	CASSLTSGRAPGETQYF	TGTGCCAGCAGCCTCACTAGCGGGAGGGCTCCTGGAGAGACCCAGTACTTC
TRBV10-3	NA	14	NA	TRBJ2-7	CAISDSDISYEQYF	TGTGCCATCAGTGACTCTGACATCTCCTACGAGCAGTACTTC
TRBV6-1	once	16	TRBD2	TRBJ2-3	CASSDGALAVTDTQYF	TGTGCCAGCAGTGATGGTGCGCTAGCGGTGACAGATACGCAGTATTTT
TRBV4-1	NA	16	NA	TRBJ2-5	CASSQEVRLALETQYF	TGCGCCAGCAGCCAAGAAGTAAGGCTAGCACTGGAGACCCAGTACTTC
TRBV5-1	once	13	NA	TRBJ2-7	CASSRDGGYEQYF	TGCGCCAGCAGTCGCGACGGGGGCTACGAGCAGTACTTC
TRBV6-5	NA	12	NA	TRBJ2-7	CASSWGPYEQYF	TGTGCCAGCAGTTGGGGCCCCTACGAGCAGTACTTC
TRBV11-2	NA	13	NA	TRBJ2-3	CASSLSLVDTQYF	TGTGCCAGCAGCTTAAGTCTAGTGGATACGCAGTATTTT
TRBV7-7	few	14	NA	TRBJ2-2	CASSLGQGTGELFF	TGTGCCAGCAGCTTAGGGCAGGGAACCGGGGAGCTGTTTTTT
TRBV5-5	NA	15	TRBD2	TRBJ2-7	CASSFTSGSGGEQYF	TGTGCCAGCAGCTTCACTAGCGGCAGCGGGGGCGAGCAGTACTTC
TRBV5-5	NA	15	TRBD2	TRBJ2-1	CASSSLAGTYNEQFF	TGTGCCAGCAGCTCCCTAGCGGGGACCTACAATGAGCAGTTCTTC
TRBV5-4	NA	19	TRBD1	TRBJ2-6	CASSLSDRGKSSGANVLTF	TGTGCCAGCAGCTTAAGCGACAGGGGCAAAAGCTCTGGGGCCAACGTCCTGACTTTC
TRBV1	NA	17	NA	TRBJ2-3	CTSSLSWTSGYTDTQYF	TGCACCAGCAGCCTCTCTTGGACTAGCGGCTACACAGATACGCAGTATTTT
TRBV4-1	NA	15	NA	TRBJ2-7	CASSQDLGPSYEQYF	TGCGCCAGCAGCCAAGATTTGGGCCCATCCTACGAGCAGTACTTC
TRBV13	few	19	TRBD2	TRBJ2-1	CASSLEALAGMSSYNEQFF	TGTGCCAGCAGCTTAGAGGCACTAGCGGGAATGAGCTCCTACAATGAGCAGTTCTTC
TRBV2	NA	12	NA	TRBJ1-4	CASSGYGEKLFF	TGTGCCAGCAGTGGGTACGGGGAAAAACTGTTTTTT
TRBV28	NA	20	TRBD1	TRBJ1-5	CASSSSFRDRGLYSNQPQHF	TGTGCCAGCAGTTCCTCATTCCGCGACAGGGGCCTTTATAGCAATCAGCCCCAGCATTTT
TRBV11-2	NA	13	NA	TRBJ1-4	CASSHGWDEKLFF	TGTGCCAGCAGCCACGGGTGGGATGAAAAACTGTTTTTT